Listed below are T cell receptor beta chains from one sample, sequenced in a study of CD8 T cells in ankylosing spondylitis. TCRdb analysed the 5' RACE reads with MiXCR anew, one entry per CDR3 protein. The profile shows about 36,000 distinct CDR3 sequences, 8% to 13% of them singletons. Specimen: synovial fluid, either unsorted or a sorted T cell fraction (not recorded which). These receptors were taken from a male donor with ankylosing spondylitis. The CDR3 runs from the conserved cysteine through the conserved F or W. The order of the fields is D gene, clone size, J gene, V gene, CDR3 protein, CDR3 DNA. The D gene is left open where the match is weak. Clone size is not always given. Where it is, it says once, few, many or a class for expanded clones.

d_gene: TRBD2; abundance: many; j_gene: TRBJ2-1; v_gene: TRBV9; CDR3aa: CASSPSGLGADEQFF; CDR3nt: TGTGCCAGCAGCCCATCGGGACTAGGGGCTGACGAGCAGTTCTTC
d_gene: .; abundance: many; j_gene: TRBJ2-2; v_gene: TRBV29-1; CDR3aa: CSVLSTVSHGELFF; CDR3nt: TGCAGCGTTCTCTCGACAGTGTCGCACGGGGAGCTGTTTTTT
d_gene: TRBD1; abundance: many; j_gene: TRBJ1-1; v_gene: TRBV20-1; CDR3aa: CSADQGDTEAFF; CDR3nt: TGCAGTGCGGACCAGGGGGACACTGAAGCTTTCTTT
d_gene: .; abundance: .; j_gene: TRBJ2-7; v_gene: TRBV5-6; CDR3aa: CVSSLDGSYEQYF; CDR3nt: TGTGTCAGCAGCTTGGATGGTAGCTACGAGCAGTACTTC
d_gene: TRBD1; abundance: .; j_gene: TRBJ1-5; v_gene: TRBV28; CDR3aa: CASRITGGDYSNQPQHF; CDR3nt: TGTGCCAGCAGAATCACAGGGGGGGATTATAGCAATCAGCCCCAGCATTTT
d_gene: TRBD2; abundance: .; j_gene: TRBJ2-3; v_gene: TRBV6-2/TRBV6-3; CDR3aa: CASSYSTRLAGEADTQYF; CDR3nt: TGTGCCAGCAGTTACTCAACCAGACTAGCGGGAGAGGCAGATACGCAGTATTTT
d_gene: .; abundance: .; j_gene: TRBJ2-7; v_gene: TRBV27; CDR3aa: CASSLFSGRRSSYEQYF; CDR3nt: TGTGCCAGCAGTTTATTTTCGGGCAGGCGAAGCTCCTACGAGCAGTACTTC
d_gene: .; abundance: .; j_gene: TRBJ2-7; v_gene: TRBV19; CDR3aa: CASSLGDYEQYF; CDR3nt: TGTGCCAGTAGTCTGGGGGACTACGAGCAGTACTTC
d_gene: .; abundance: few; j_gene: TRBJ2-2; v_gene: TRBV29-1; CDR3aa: CSVEERDPNTGELFF; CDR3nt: TGCAGCGTTGAAGAGCGGGATCCGAACACCGGGGAGCTGTTTTTT
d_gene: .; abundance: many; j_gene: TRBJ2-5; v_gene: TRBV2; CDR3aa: CASSVETHQETQYF; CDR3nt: TGTGCCAGCAGTGTCGAGACACACCAAGAGACCCAGTACTTC
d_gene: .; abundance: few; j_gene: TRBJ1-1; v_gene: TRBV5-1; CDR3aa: CASSLGRGQLNTEAFF; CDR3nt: TGCGCCAGCAGCTTGGGGAGGGGACAACTGAACACTGAAGCTTTCTTT
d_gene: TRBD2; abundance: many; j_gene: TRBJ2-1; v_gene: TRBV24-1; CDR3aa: CATSSGTSGYNEQFF; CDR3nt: TGTGCCACCAGTTCCGGGACTAGCGGTTACAATGAGCAGTTCTTC
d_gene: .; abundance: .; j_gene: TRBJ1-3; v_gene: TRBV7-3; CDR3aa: CASSLGRGNTIYF; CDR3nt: TGTGCCAGCAGCTTGGGACGTGGAAACACCATATATTTT
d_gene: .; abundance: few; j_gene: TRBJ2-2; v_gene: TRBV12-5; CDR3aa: CATWLGTGELFFF; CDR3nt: .
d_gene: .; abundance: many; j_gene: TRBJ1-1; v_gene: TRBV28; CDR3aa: CASSLRTVGEAFF; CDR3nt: TGTGCCAGCAGTTTAAGGACAGTGGGTGAAGCTTTCTTT
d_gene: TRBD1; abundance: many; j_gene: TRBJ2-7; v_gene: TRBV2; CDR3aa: CASRSGQGYEQYF; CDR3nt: TGTGCCAGCAGGTCGGGACAGGGCTACGAGCAGTACTTC
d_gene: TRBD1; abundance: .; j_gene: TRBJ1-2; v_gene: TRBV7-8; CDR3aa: CASSLAQGVGYTF; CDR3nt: TGTGCCAGCAGCTTAGCGCAGGGGGTTGGCTACACCTTC
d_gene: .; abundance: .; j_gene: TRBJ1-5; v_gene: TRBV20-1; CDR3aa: CSASLGYSNQPQHF; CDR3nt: TGCAGTGCTAGTCTGGGATATAGCAATCAGCCCCAGCATTTT
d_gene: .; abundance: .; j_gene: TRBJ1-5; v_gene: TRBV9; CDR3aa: CASSHEGSNQPQHF; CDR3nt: TGTGCCAGCAGCCACGAGGGTAGCAATCAGCCCCAGCATTTT
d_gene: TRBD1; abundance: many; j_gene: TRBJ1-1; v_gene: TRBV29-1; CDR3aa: CSVDGDRNTEAFF; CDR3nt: TGCAGCGTAGACGGGGACAGAAACACTGAAGCTTTCTTT
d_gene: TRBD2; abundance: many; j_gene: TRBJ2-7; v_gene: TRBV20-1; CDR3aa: CSARDSSGSYEQYF; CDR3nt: TGCAGTGCGAGGGATTCTAGCGGGAGTTACGAGCAGTACTTC
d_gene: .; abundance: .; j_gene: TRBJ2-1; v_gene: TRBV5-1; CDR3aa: CASSLETRAYNEQFF; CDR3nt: TGCGCCAGCAGCTTGGAAACACGGGCCTACAATGAGCAGTTCTTC
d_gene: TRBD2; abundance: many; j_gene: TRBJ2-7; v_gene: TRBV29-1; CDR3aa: CSAVLAGVYEQYF; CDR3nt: TGCAGCGCGGTACTAGCGGGAGTTTACGAGCAGTACTTC
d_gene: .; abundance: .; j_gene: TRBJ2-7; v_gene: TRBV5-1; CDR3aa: CASSLEAGLGEQYF; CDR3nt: TGCGCCAGCAGCTTGGAGGCCGGACTCGGCGAGCAGTACTTC
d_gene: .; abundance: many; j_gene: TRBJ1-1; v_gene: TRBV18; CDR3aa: CASSPQGRDTEAFF; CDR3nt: TGTGCCAGCTCACCTCAGGGACGCGACACTGAAGCTTTCTTT
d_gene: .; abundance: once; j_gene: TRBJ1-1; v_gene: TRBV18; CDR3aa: CASSPRWGYTEAFF; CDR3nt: TGTGCCAGCTCACCGCGTTGGGGTTACACTGAAGCTTTCTTT
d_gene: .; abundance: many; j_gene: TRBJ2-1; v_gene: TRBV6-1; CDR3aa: CASGGFGESSYNEQFF; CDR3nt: TGTGCCAGCGGTGGCTTCGGGGAAAGCTCCTACAATGAGCAGTTCTTC
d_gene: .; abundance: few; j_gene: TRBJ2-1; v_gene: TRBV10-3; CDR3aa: CAISETGYNEQFF; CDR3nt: TGTGCCATCAGTGAAACAGGGTACAATGAGCAGTTCTTC
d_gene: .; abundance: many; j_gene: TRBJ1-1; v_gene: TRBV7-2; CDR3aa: CASSLGTLEAFF; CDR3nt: TGTGCCAGCAGCTTAGGGACACTTGAAGCTTTCTTT
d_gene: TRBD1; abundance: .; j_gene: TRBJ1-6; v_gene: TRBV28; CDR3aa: CASSLRPGGNSPLHF; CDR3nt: TGTGCCAGCAGTTTAAGGCCAGGGGGGAATTCACCCCTCCACTTT
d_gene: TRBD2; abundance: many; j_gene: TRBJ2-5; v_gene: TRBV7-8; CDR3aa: CASSPPGGLGETQYF; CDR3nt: TGTGCCAGCAGCCCCCCGGGAGGGCTGGGGGAGACCCAGTACTTC
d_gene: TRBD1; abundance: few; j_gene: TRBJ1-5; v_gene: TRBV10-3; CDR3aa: CAVGGGQRYSNQPQHF; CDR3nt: TGTGCCGTTGGGGGGGGACAGAGATATAGCAATCAGCCCCAGCATTTT
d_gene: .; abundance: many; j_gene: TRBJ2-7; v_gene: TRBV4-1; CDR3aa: CASSQGQGSSYEQYF; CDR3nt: TGCGCCAGCAGCCAAGGGCAGGGGTCATCCTACGAGCAGTACTTC
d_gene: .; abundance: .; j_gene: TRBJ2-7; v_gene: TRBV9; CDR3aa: CASSQDGTYEQYF; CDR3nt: TGTGCCAGCAGCCAGGATGGAACCTACGAGCAGTACTTC
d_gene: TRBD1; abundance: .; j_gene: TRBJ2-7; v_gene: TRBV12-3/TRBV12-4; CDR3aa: CASSSNTGASSYEQYF; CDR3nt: TGTGCCAGCAGCTCCAATACAGGGGCCAGCTCCTACGAGCAGTACTTC
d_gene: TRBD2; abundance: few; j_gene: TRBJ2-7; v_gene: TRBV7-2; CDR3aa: CASSFSGPTYEQYF; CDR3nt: TGTGCCAGCAGCTTTAGCGGGCCCACCTACGAGCAGTACTTC
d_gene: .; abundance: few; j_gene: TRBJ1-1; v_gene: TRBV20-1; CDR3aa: CSVVQPNTEAFF; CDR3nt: TGCAGTGTGGTACAGCCGAACACTGAAGCTTTCTTT
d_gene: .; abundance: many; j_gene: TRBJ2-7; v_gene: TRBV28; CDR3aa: CASSLNGEQYF; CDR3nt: TGTGCCAGCAGTTTAAATGGCGAGCAGTACTTC
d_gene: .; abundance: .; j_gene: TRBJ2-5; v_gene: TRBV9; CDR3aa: CASSVGTRNKETQYF; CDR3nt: TGTGCCAGCAGCGTGGGGACAAGGAATAAAGAGACCCAGTACTTC
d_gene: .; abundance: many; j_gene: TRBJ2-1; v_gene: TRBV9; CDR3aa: CASSVVPGRGNEQFF; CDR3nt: TGTGCCAGCAGCGTAGTGCCAGGGCGGGGCAATGAGCAGTTCTTC
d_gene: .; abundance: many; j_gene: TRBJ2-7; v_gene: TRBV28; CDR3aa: CASKPGGLEQYF; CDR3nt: TGTGCCAGCAAACCGGGTGGACTGGAGCAGTACTTC
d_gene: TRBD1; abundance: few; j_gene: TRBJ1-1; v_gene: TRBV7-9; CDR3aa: CASSLALTGVSTEAFF; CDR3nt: TGTGCCAGCAGCTTAGCCCTGACAGGGGTGAGCACTGAAGCTTTCTTT
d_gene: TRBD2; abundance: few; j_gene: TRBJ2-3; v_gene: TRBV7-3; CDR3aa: CASSMGLAGIDTQYF; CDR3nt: TGTGCCAGCAGCATGGGACTAGCGGGAATCGATACGCAGTATTTT
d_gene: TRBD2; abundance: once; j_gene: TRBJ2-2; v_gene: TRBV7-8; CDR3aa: CASSLPPRGRAGTGELFF; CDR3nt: TGTGCCAGCAGCTTACCCCCCCGGGGGAGGGCGGGCACCGGGGAGCTGTTTTTT
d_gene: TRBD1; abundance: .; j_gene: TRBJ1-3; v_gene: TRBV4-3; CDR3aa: CASSQGGQGYGNTIYF; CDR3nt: TGCGCCAGCAGCCAAGGGGGACAGGGGTATGGAAACACCATATATTTT
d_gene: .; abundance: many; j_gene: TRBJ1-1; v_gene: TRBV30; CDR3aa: CASHRGTEAFF; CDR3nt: TGCGCTTCTCACCGGGGCACTGAAGCTTTCTTT
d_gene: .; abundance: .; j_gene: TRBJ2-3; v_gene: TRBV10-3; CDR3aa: CASQVGGLTDTQYF; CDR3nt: TGTGCCTCCCAGGTGGGGGGTCTCACAGATACGCAGTATTTT
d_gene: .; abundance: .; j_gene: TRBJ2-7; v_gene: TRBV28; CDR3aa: CASSPPLRGYEQYF; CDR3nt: TGTGCCAGCAGCCCACCCTTGAGGGGTTACGAGCAGTACTTC
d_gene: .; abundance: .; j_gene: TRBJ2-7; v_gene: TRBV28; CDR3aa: CASSLSGSISYEQYF; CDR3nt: TGTGCCAGCAGTTTAAGTGGGAGTATCTCCTACGAGCAGTACTTC